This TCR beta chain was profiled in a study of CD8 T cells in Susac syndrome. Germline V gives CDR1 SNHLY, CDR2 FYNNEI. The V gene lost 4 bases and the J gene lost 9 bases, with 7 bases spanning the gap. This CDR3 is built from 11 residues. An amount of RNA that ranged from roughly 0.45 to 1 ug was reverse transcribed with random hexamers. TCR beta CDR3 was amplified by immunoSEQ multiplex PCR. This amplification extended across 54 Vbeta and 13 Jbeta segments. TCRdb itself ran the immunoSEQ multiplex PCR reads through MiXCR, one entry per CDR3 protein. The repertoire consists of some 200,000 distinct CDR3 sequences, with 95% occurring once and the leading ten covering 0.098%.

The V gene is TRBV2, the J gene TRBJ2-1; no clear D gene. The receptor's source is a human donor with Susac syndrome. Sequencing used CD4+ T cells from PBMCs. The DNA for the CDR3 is TGTGCCAGCAGTGTTAGCCCTGAGCAGTTCTTC. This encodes CASSVSPEQFF.